Each of the 17 T cell receptor beta chains below was sequenced from the same sample in a study of cytomegalovirus exposure and HLA in healthy donors. Researchers ran the PCR with 60 Vbeta and 13 Jbeta primers. Produced via immunoSEQ multiplex PCR; TCRdb's table is partial and in-frame only. This table lists about 32,000 clones. Material for sequencing was PBMCs. These receptors originate from a female donor in good health and CMV-seronegative.

The V call is TRBV9, the J call TRBJ2-2, with 11 bases fitting TRBD1. The CDR3 loop spans 14 amino acids. Looked up from germline, CDR1 is SGDLS and CDR2 is YYNGEE. Trimming cost V 3 bases and J 6 bases; bases outside gene matches: 1. The CDR3 loop is CASSGTGGAGELFF. CDR3 sequence (DNA): TGTGCCAGCAGCGGGACAGGGGGCGCCGGGGAGCTGTTTTTT. Complete variable domain (other parts from reference TRBV9 and TRBJ2-2): DSGVTQTPKHLITATGQRVTLRCSPRSGDLSVYWYQQSLDQGLQFLIQYYNGEERAKGNILERFSAQQFPDLHSELNLSSLELGDSALYFCASSGTGGAGELFFGEGSRLTVL.

The chain joins TRBV19 to TRBJ1-5, with TRBD1 matching over 7 bases. Losses at the gene ends were 9 bases for V and 2 bases for J; bases not matched to a gene: 7. CDR1 is LNHDA and CDR2 is SQIVND in the germline V gene (reference sequence). The CDR3 consists of 14 residues. Here the CDR3 DNA reads TGTGCCAGCAGAATACAGGGGCGCAATCAGCCCCAGCATTTT. Translating it yields CASRIQGRNQPQHF.

The V gene is TRBV27, the J gene TRBJ1-1, with TRBD1 identical over 10 bases. Germline V gives CDR1 MNHEY, CDR2 SMNVEV (reference sequence). Trimming removed 5 bases from V and 12 bases from J; junction bases left unmatched: 15. The CDR3 loop spans 15 amino acids. The CDR3 DNA is TGTGCCAGCAGTGACAGGGGGCCACCTTACTCGGCAACTTTCTTT. It yields the protein CASSDRGPPYSATFF.

The chain couples TRBV6-1 to TRBJ2-7, with 7 bases fitting TRBD1. Germline V gives CDR1 MNHNS, CDR2 SASEGT. CDR3 length equals 15 residues. Trimming took 4 bases from V and 2 from J; bases not matched to a gene: 8. The CDR3 is CASSAGTVDPYEQYF. The CDR3 region has the DNA TGTGCCAGCAGTGCTGGGACAGTCGATCCCTACGAGCAGTACTTC.

This chain uses TRBV9 with TRBJ2-6; 7 bases are shared with TRBD2. Germline V gene sequence: CDR1 SGDLS, CDR2 YYNGEE. CDR3 length: 15 amino acids. V was clipped by 4 bases and J by 2 bases; unmatched bases: 3. The CDR3 DNA reads TGTGCCAGCAGCAGCCGGGGGGCTGGGGCCAACGTCCTGACTTTC. It codes for CASSSRGAGANVLTF.

V gene TRBV7-3 combines with J gene TRBJ2-7, with 7 bases fitting TRBD1. Germline-derived CDR1 and CDR2 are SGHTA and FQGTGA. Trimming removed 6 bases from V and 5 bases from J; junction bases left unmatched: 4. The CDR3 covers 12 residues. The CDR3 region is CASSVTGDEQYF. CDR3 DNA: TGTGCCAGCAGTGTCACAGGGGACGAGCAGTACTTC. Full variable domain (missing parts from reference TRBV7-3 and TRBJ2-7): GAGVSQTPSNKVTEKGKYVELRCDPISGHTALYWYRQSLGQGPEFLIYFQGTGAADDSGLPNDRFFAVRPEGSVSTLKIQRTERGDSAVYLCASSVTGDEQYFGPGTRLTVT.

V usage is TRBV10-2 and J usage is TRBJ2-7; 8 nucleotides align to TRBD1. The CDR3 is made up of 17 amino acids. Germline CDR1 and CDR2: WSHSY and SAAADI. V dropped 4 bases and J dropped 1; count of bases not matched to a gene: 12. In nucleotides, the CDR3 is TGCGCCAGCAGTGTCTGGGACAGGAGGCCTTCTTCCTACGAGCAGTACTTC. Its translation: CASSVWDRRPSSYEQYF.

This rearrangement joins TRBV13 to TRBJ2-3, with TRBD2 matching 10 bases. There are 15 residues in the CDR3. Germline trimming cut 10 bases from V and 3 bases from J; bases unmatched to any gene: 10. Germline CDR1 is PRHDT and CDR2 is FYEKMQ (reference sequence). In nucleotides, the CDR3 is TGTGCCACTTACCCGTTAGCGGGAGGAACAGATACGCAGTATTTT. Protein sequence: CATYPLAGGTDTQYF.

The rearrangement links TRBV15 to TRBJ2-6, with a tentative D call TRBD2 (5 bases). The CDR3 totals 14 residues. Trimming pared 8 bases from V and 0 bases from J, leaving 8 bases between. CDR1 is LNHNV, CDR2 YYDKDF, per germline (reference sequence). CDR3 sequence (DNA): TGTGCCACCGGCCGGGGCTCTGGGGCCAACGTCCTGACTTTC. Protein: CATGRGSGANVLTF. The whole variable domain, filled in from reference TRBV15 and TRBJ2-6, reads DAMVIQNPRYQVTQFGKPVTLSCSQTLNHNVMYWYQQKSSQAPKLLFHYYDKDFNNEADTPDNFQSRRPNTSFCFLDIRSPGLGDTAMYLCATGRGSGANVLTFGAGSRLTVL.

This rearrangement joins TRBV27 to TRBJ1-2; possibly TRBD1 for D (6 bases). V dropped 6 bases and J dropped 0 bases, with 17 bases sitting between them. Looked up from germline, CDR1 is MNHEY and CDR2 is SMNVEV (reference sequence). The CDR3 extends over 16 amino acids. CDR3 loop: CASSPIRTASNYGYTF. The CDR3 DNA is TGTGCCAGCAGCCCGATTCGGACAGCGTCTAACTATGGCTACACCTTC.

The V and J genes are TRBV5-1 and TRBJ2-1; TRBD2 matches at 10 bases. V dropped 7 bases and J dropped 7; count of bases not matched to a gene: 11. CDR1 is SGHRS and CDR2 is YFSETQ in the germline V gene. CDR3 length: 15 amino acids. The CDR3 nucleotides read TGCGCCAGCGGAGGGTTAGAGGGACTAGCGAATGAGCAGTTCTTC. Protein sequence: CASGGLEGLANEQFF. The entire variable domain, with the rest obtained from reference TRBV5-1 and TRBJ2-1, is as follows: KAGVTQTPRYLIKTRGQQVTLSCSPISGHRSVSWYQQTPGQGLQFLFEYFSETQRNKGNFPGRFSGRQFSNSRSEMNVSTLELGDSALYLCASGGLEGLANEQFFGPGTRLTVL.

With regard to this clone: The sample carries other DNA sequences with the same CDR3. This chain uses TRBV7-3 with TRBJ2-1, with 11 bases lining up with TRBD2. The CDR3 is 16 residues long. CDR1 and CDR2 (germline): SGHTA, FQGTGA. The J segment lost 4 bases and the V segment lost 5 bases, leaving 7 bases of the junction unmatched. CDR3 sequence reads: CASSPASGGLYNEQFF. CDR3 DNA sequence: TGTGCCAGCAGCCCTGCTAGCGGGGGGTTATACAATGAGCAGTTCTTC.

This chain's CDR3 is CASRSGMNTGELFF. For the CDR3, the DNA is TGTGCCAGTAGAAGCGGCATGAACACCGGGGAGCTGTTTTTT. The chain carries TRBV25-1 and TRBJ2-2; a weak D match, TRBD2 (5 bases). Germline assignment: CDR1 MGHDK and CDR2 SYGVNS. V lost 9 bases, J lost 1 base, and 12 bases lay in between. This CDR3 contains 14 residues.

This chain uses TRBV19 with TRBJ1-5; no firm D call. The CDR3 is 12 residues long. The V and J ends lost 6 bases and 5 bases respectively, with 8 bases between them. CDR1 is LNHDA, CDR2 SQIVND, per germline (reference sequence). CDR3 nucleotides: TGTGCCAGTAGGGAGTGGGATCAGCCCCAGCATTTT. It translates to CASREWDQPQHF.

The chain employs TRBV5-4 and TRBJ2-7; 7 nucleotides line up with TRBD1. This CDR3 region has 13 residues. The junction had 8 bases not matched to a gene; V was cut back by 4 bases and J by 7 bases. In germline, CDR1 is SGHNT, CDR2 YYREEE (reference sequence). CDR3 coding DNA: TGTGCCAGCAGCACAGACAGGGCACGGGAGCAGTACTTC. Translating it yields CASSTDRAREQYF.

V and J are TRBV6-5 and TRBJ1-2; D is ambiguous. The CDR3 runs 13 residues. Germline lookup yields CDR1 MNHEY and CDR2 SVGAGI. The germline V and J ends were trimmed by 10 bases and 4 bases, with 16 bases remaining between them. The CDR3 protein is CATCWSAGYGYTF. The CDR3 region has the DNA TGTGCCACCTGTTGGTCGGCGGGCTATGGCTACACCTTC.

This chain uses TRBV29-1 with TRBJ2-7; 7 nucleotides line up with TRBD1. Germline CDR1 is SQVTM and CDR2 is ANQGSEA. CDR3 length: 11 residues. J was trimmed by 2 bases and V by 6 bases; bases with no gene match: 1. CDR3 DNA: TGCAGCGTAGGACAGGCCTACGAGCAGTACTTC. Protein product: CSVGQAYEQYF.